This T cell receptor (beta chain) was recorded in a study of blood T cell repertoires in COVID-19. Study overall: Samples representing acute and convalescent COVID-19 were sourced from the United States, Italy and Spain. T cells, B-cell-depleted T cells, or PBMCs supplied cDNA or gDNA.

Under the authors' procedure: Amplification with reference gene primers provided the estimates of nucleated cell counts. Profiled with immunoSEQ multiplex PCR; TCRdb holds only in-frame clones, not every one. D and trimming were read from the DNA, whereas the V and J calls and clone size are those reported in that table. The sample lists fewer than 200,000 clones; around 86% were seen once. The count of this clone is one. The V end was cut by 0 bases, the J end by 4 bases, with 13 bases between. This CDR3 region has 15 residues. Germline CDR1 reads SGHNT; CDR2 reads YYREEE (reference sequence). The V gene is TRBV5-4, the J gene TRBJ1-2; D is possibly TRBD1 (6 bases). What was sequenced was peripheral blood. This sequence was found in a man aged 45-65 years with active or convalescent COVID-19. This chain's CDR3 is CASSLGGLAGYGYTF. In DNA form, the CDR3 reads TGTGCCAGCAGCTTGGGGGGGCTGGCTGGCTATGGCTACACCTTC.